This T cell receptor beta chain derives from a study of cytomegalovirus exposure and HLA in healthy donors. Study overall: It was reported in a later analysis that the 90 to 150 validation repertoires used the same platform as the 550 to 850 first-cohort repertoires.

The CDR3 spans 16 residues. In germline, CDR1 is MNHEY, CDR2 SVGAGI. Trimming took off 4 bases at V and 0 bases at J, with 12 bases between the two ends. Notes on the study in general: CMV antigen specificity of three CMV-associated chains was confirmed in vitro.

As for this clone: Its matching antigen is unknown.

Repertoires were generated with immunoSEQ multiplex PCR, while TCRdb's copy carries only in-frame clones and drops some. Of 60,000 or so clones listed, 90% are singletons. The chain recombines TRBV6-5 with TRBJ1-4, with unresolved D. Sequencing was done on a sample of PBMCs. This clonotype was sampled from a man aged 18 to 30 in good health and CMV-seronegative. DNA of the CDR3: TGTGCCAGCAGTTCCGGGAGGAGTGCAACTAATGAAAAACTGTTTTTT. Translating gives CASSSGRSATNEKLFF.